The rows below give T cell receptor beta chains drawn from one sample of a study of blood T cell repertoires in COVID-19. Assay: immunoSEQ multiplex PCR; the TCRdb copy retains only in-frame clones and omits some. The sample carries around 65,000 clones, approximately 79% recorded once. Sequences were obtained from peripheral blood. Every receptor here comes from a human donor in a cohort sampled during active COVID-19. The CDR3 runs from the conserved cysteine through the conserved F or W. D genes are given only for firm matches. Not all rows give a size; the values are once, few, many and, for expanded clones, a class.

>NA|TRBV15|16|TRBJ2-5|NA
TGTGCCACCAGCAGAGATCTAGGCGAGGGTGGGGAGACCCAGTACTTC
CATSRDLGEGGETQYF
>once|TRBV28|15|TRBJ2-7|NA
TGTGCCAGCAGTTTACGGGGGAGAGGGAACTACGAGCAGTACTTC
CASSLRGRGNYEQYF
>NA|TRBV6-5|14|TRBJ2-1|NA
TGTGCCAGCAGGACCGCGGGGCTAGCAGGTGAGCAGTTCTTC
CASRTAGLAGEQFF
>NA|TRBV30|15|TRBJ1-5|NA
TGTGCCTGGAGTGTCAAGGGTGGGACATATCAGCCCCAGCATTTT
CAWSVKGGTYQPQHF
>NA|TRBV15|14|TRBJ2-4|NA
TGTGCCACCAGTAACTTAGGACAGAAGGGAATTCAGTACTTC
CATSNLGQKGIQYF
>NA|TRBV5-8|15|TRBJ1-6|NA
TGTGCCAGCAAGCGCCCGAACACCGGTAATTCACCCCTCCACTTT
CASKRPNTGNSPLHF
>once|TRBV13|14|TRBJ1-2|NA
TGTGCCAGCAGCTCCACAGGGAGTGGAAAGGGCTACACCTTC
CASSSTGSGKGYTF
>NA|TRBV6-5|14|TRBJ2-7|NA
TGTGCCAGCAGGAACAGGCGGAGCTCCTACGAGCAGTACTTC
CASRNRRSSYEQYF
>NA|TRBV5-4|14|TRBJ1-2|NA
TGTGCCAGCAGCGGTGCGGGGGGGCAGGGACGGCAAACCTTC
CASSGAGGQGRQTF
>once|TRBV12-3/TRBV12-4|12|TRBJ2-7|NA
TGTGCCAGCAGTCGGACAGTCTACGAGCAGTACTTC
CASSRTVYEQYF
>NA|TRBV5-1|14|TRBJ1-5|TRBD1
TGCGCCAGCAGCTTGGAAGGGGGCTCACAGCCCCAGCATTTT
CASSLEGGSQPQHF
>NA|TRBV25-1|13|TRBJ1-6|NA
TGTGCCAGCAGTGAACAGGGCCCGCCACCCCTCCACTTT
CASSEQGPPPLHF
>once|TRBV29-1|13|TRBJ2-3|TRBD2
TGCAGCGTAGCGGGGGGGCCAAGAGATACGCAGTATTTT
CSVAGGPRDTQYF
>NA|TRBV19|15|TRBJ1-1|TRBD1
TGTGCCAGTAGTACCGGCTCAGGGGGCCGAACTGAAGCTTTCTTT
CASSTGSGGRTEAFF
>NA|TRBV15|15|TRBJ2-2|NA
TGTGCCACCAGCTCCCGCGGGGCGAACACCGGGGAGCTGTTTTTT
CATSSRGANTGELFF
>NA|TRBV28|13|TRBJ2-7|NA
TGTGCCAGCAGTTTATCCGAGTTCTACGAGCAGTACTTC
CASSLSEFYEQYF
>NA|TRBV18|16|TRBJ2-5|NA
TGTGCCAGCTCACCAGAAGGACAGCGAGCGTCAGAGACCCAGTACTTC
CASSPEGQRASETQYF
>once|TRBV28|12|TRBJ2-7|NA
TGTGCCAGCAGTTTAGGGGGGTTCGAGCAGTACTTC
CASSLGGFEQYF
>NA|TRBV10-1|12|TRBJ1-1|NA
TGCGCCAGCAGACCGGGACAAGGGAAAGCTTTCTTT
CASRPGQGKAFF